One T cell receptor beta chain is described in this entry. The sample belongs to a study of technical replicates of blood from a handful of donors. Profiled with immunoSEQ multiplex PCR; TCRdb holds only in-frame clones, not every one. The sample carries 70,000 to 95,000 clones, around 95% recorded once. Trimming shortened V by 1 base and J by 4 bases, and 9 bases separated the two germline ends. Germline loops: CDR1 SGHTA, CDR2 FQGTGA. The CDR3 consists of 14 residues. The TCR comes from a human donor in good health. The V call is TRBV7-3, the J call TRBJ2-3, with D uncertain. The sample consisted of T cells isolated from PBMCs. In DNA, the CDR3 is TGTGCCAGCAGCTTAAATGGTGGGCCAGATACGCAGTATTTT. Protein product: CASSLNGGPDTQYF.